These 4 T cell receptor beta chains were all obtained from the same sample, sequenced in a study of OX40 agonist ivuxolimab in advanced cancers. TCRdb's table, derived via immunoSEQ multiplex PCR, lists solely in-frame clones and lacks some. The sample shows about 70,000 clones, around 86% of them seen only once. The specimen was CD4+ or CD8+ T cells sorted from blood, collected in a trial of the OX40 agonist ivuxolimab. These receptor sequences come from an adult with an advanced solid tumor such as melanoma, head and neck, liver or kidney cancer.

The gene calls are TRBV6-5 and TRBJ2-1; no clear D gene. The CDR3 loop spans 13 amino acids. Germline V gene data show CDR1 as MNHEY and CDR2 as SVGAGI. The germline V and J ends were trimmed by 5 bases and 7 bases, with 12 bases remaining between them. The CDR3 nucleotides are TGTGCCAGCAGTCCCGGAGCCGGGAATGAGCAGTTCTTC. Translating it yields CASSPGAGNEQFF.

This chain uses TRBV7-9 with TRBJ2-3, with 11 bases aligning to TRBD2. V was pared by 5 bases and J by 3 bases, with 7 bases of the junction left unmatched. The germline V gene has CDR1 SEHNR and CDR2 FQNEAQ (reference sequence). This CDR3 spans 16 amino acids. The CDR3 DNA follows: TGTGCCAGCAGCGCGGGACTAGCGGCTGGTACAGATACGCAGTATTTT. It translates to CASSAGLAAGTDTQYF.

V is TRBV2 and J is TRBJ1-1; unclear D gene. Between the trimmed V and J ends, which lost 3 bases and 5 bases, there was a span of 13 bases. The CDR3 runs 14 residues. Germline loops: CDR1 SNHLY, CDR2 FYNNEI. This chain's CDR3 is CASSDPVGGTEAFF. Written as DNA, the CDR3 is TGTGCCAGCAGTGATCCTGTAGGCGGGACTGAAGCTTTCTTT.

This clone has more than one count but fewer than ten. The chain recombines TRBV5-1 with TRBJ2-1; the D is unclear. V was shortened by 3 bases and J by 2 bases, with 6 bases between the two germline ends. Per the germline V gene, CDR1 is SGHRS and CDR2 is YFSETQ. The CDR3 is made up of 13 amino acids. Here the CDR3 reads CASSSQPYNEQFF. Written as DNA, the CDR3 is TGCGCCAGCAGCTCACAGCCCTACAATGAGCAGTTCTTC.